The source of this T cell receptor beta chain is a study of blood T cell repertoires in COVID-19. Study information: Nucleic acid was either cDNA or gDNA, and it came from T cells, B-cell-depleted T cells, or PBMCs.

Trimming removed 0 bases from V and 7 bases from J, with 13 bases in between. Germline lookup yields CDR1 SGHRS and CDR2 YFSETQ. The length of the CDR3 is 15 residues. Individuals aged about 18 to 100 years were recruited from 24 US areas. Clinical history reported by participants formed the basis on which cohorts were assigned. In the source study's methods: The authors estimated nucleated cell counts from reference gene primer amplification. TCRdb's copy holds only in-frame clones and misses some; the assay was immunoSEQ multiplex PCR. V and J calls and clone size are copied from that table; D and trimming were computed from the DNA. This sample carries roughly 330,000 clones, about nine tenths of them seen once, and the ten largest clones take 10%.

This sequence joins TRBV5-1 and TRBJ1-4; D not certain. The sequenced material came from PBMCs or T cells enriched from blood (not recorded which). This clonotype originated in a woman younger than 35 who had recovered from COVID-19. The chain's CDR3 is CASSLGADTFEKLFF. DNA of the CDR3: TGCGCCAGCAGCTTGGGGGCAGATACCTTTGAAAAACTGTTTTTT.